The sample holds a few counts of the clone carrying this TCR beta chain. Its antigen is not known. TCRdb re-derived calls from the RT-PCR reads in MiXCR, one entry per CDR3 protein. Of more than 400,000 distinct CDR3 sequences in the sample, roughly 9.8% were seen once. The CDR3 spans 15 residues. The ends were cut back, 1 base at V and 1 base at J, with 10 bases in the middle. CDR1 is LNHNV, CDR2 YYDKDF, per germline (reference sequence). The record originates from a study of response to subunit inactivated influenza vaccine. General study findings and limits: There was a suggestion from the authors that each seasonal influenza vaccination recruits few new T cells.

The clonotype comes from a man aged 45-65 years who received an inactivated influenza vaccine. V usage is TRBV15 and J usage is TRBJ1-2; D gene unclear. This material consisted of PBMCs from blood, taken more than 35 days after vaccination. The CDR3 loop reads CATSRVQDDNYGYTF. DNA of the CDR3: TGTGCCACCAGCAGAGTGCAGGATGATAACTATGGCTACACCTTC.